Presented here are 3 T cell receptor beta chains from one specimen sequenced in a study of blood T cell repertoires in COVID-19. TCRdb's copy holds only in-frame clones and misses some; the assay was immunoSEQ multiplex PCR. Of roughly 160,000 clones in the sample, over 75% were seen once. The material sequenced was PBMCs or T cells enriched from blood (not recorded which). The receptors derive from a woman aged 35 to 49 with acute COVID-19.

This clone occurred once. The rearrangement uses TRBV11-2 and TRBJ2-3; D is possibly TRBD2 (7 bases). Germline CDR1 and CDR2: SGHAT and FQNNGV. The CDR3 runs 15 residues. V was cut by 6 bases and J by 4 bases, with 17 bases left in between. The CDR3 DNA sequence: TGTGCCAGCAGACAAGGGGGGGGAGGCCCAGATACGCAGTATTTT. Translating it yields CASRQGGGGPDTQYF.

In its sample, this clone was seen once. The CDR3, as DNA: TGTGCCAGCAGCCTGCACAGGGACTCTGGAAACACCATATATTTT. This sequence encodes CASSLHRDSGNTIYF. The V call is TRBV3-1 (or the pseudogene TRBV3-2), the J call TRBJ1-3, with a weak D call TRBD1 (6 bases). There are 15 residues in the CDR3. V dropped 4 bases and J dropped 0 bases, with 10 bases sitting between them. The germline gives CDR1 LGHDT, CDR2 YNNKEL (reference sequence).

V usage is TRBV7-8 and J usage is TRBJ2-7; TRBD1 might be the D (6 bases). Trimming shortened V by 5 bases and J by 2 bases, and 10 bases separated the two germline ends. This CDR3 contains 13 residues. Germline V gene data show CDR1 as SGHVS and CDR2 as FQNEAQ. CDR3 sequence (DNA): TGTGCCAGCAGCCACGGACAGACCTACGAGCAGTACGTC. Translating gives CASSHGQTYEQYV.